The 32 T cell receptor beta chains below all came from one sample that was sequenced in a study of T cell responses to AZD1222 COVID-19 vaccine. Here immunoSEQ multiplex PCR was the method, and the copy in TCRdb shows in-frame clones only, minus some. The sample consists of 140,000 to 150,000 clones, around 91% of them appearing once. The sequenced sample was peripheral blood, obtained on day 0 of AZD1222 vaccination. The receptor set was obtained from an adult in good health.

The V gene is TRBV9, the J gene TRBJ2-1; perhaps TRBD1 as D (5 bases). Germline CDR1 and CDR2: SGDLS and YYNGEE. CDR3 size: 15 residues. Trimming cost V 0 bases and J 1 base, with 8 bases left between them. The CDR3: CASSVGQGSYNEQFF. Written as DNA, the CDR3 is TGTGCCAGCAGCGTAGGGCAGGGATCCTACAATGAGCAGTTCTTC.

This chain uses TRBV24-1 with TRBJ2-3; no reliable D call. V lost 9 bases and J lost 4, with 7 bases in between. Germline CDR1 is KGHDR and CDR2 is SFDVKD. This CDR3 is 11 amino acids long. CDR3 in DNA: TGTGCCACCTCCCGTGCAGATACGCAGTATTTT. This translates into CATSRADTQYF.

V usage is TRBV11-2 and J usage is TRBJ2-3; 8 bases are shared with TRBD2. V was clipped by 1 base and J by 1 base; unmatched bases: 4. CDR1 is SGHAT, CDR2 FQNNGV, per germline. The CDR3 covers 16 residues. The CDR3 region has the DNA TGTGCCAGCAGCTTAGGCGGACTAGCCCGCACAGATACGCAGTATTTT. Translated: CASSLGGLARTDTQYF. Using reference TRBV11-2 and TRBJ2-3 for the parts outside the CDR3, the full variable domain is EAGVAQSPRYKIIEKRQSVAFWCNPISGHATLYWYQQILGQGPKLLIQFQNNGVVDDSQLPKDRFSAERLKGVDSTLKIQPAKLEDSAVYLCASSLGGLARTDTQYFGPGTRLTVL.

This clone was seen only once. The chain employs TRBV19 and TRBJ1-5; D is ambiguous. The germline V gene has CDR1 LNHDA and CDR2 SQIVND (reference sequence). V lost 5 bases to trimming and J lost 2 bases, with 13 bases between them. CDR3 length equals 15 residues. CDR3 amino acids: CASSLPGYRNQPQHF. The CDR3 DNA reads TGTGCCAGTAGTCTTCCGGGGTATCGCAATCAGCCCCAGCATTTT.

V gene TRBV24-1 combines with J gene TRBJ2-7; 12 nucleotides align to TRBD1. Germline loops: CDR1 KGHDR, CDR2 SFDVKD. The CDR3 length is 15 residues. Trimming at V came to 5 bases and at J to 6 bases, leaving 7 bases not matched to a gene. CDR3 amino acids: CATSGAGTGGAEQYF. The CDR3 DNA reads TGTGCCACCAGTGGCGCCGGGACAGGGGGCGCCGAGCAGTACTTC.

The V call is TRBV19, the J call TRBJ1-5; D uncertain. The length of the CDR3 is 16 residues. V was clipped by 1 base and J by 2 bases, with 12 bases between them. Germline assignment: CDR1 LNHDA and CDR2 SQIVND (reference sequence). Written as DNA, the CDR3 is TGTGCCAGTAGTATAGGACCCTCACCTGGCAATCAGCCCCAGCATTTT. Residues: CASSIGPSPGNQPQHF.

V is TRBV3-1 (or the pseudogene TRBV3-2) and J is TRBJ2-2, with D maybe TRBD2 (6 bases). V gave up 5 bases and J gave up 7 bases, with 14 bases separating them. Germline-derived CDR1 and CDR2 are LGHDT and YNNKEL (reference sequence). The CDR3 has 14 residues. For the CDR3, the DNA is TGTGCCAGCAGCTCACTGACTAGGGGCGGGGAGCTGTTTTTT. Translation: CASSSLTRGGELFF.

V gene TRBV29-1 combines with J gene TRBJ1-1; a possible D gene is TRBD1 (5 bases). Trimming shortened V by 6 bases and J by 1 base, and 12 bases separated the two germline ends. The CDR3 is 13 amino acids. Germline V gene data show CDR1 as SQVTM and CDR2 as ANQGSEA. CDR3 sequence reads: CSVRTGGNTEAFF. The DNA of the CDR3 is TGCAGCGTGCGGACCGGGGGGAACACTGAAGCTTTCTTT.

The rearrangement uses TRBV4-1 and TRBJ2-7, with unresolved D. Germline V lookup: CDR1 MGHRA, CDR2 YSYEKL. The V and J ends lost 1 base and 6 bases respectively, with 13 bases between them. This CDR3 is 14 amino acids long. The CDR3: CASSQVVGRTEQYF. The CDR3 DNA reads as TGCGCCAGCAGCCAAGTAGTAGGAAGAACCGAGCAGTACTTC.

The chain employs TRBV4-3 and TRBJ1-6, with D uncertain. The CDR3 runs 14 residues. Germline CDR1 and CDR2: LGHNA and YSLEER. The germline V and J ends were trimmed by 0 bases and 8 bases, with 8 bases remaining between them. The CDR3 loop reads CASSQEVRDSPLHF. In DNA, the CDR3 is TGCGCCAGCAGCCAAGAGGTGAGGGATTCACCCCTCCACTTT.

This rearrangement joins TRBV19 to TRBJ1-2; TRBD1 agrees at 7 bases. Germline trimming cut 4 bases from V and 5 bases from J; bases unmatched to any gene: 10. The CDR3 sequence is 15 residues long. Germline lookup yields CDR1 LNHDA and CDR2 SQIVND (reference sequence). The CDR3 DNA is TGTGCCAGTAGTACAACTCCGGGACAGAATTATGGCTACACCTTC. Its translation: CASSTTPGQNYGYTF.

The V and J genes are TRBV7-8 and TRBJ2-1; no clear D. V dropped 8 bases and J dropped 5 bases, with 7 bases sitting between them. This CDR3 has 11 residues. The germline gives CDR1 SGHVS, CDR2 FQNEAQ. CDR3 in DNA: TGTGCCAGCGGTCCGAACAATGAGCAGTTCTTC. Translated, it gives CASGPNNEQFF. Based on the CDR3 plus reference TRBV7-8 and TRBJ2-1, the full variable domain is GAGVSQSPRYKVAKRGQDVALRCDPISGHVSLFWYQQALGQGPEFLTYFQNEAQLDKSGLPSDRFFAERPEGSVSTLKIQRTQQEDSAVYLCASGPNNEQFFGPGTRLTVL.

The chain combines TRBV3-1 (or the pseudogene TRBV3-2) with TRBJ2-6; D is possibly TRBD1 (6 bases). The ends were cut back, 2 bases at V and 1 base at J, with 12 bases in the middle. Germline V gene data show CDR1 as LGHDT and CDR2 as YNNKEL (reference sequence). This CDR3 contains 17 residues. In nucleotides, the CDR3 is TGTGCCAGCAGCCAACAGGGGACAAATTCTGGGGCCAACGTCCTGACTTTC. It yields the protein CASSQQGTNSGANVLTF.

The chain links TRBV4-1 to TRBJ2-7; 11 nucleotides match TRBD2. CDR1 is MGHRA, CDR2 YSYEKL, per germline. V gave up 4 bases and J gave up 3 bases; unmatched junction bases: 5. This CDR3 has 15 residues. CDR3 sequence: CASSPAGLADYEQYF. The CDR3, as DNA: TGCGCCAGCAGCCCGGCGGGACTAGCGGACTACGAGCAGTACTTC.

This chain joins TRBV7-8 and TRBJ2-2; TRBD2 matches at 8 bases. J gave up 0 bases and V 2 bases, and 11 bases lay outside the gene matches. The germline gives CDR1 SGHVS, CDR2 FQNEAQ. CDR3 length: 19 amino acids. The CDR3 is CASSLRAGALLPNTGELFF. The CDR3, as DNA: TGTGCCAGCAGCTTAAGAGCGGGGGCCCTCCTGCCGAACACCGGGGAGCTGTTTTTT.

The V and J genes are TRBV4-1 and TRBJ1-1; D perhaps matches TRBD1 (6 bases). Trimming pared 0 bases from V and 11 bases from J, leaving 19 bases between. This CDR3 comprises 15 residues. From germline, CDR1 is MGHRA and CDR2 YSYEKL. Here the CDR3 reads CASSQEQGVGLRAFF. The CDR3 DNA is TGCGCCAGCAGCCAAGAACAGGGAGTGGGCCTTCGGGCTTTCTTT.

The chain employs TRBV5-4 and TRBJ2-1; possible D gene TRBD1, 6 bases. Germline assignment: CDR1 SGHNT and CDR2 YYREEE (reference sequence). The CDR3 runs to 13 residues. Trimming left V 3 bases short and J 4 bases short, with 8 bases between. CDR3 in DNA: TGTGCCAGCAGCTCGGACAGTTACAATGAGCAGTTCTTC. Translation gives CASSSDSYNEQFF.

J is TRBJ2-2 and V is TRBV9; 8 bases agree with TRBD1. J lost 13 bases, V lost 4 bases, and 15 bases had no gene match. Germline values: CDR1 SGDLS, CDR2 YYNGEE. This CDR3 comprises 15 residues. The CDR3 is CASSPTASTGEVLFF. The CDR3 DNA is TGTGCCAGCAGCCCGACCGCCTCGACAGGGGAAGTGCTGTTTTTT.

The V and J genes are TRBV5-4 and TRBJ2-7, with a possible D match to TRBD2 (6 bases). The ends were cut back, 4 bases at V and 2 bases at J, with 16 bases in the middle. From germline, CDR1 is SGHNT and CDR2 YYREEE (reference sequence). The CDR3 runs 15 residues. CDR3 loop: CASSDQAGGTYEQYF. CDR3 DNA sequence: TGTGCCAGCAGCGACCAAGCCGGGGGTACCTACGAGCAGTACTTC.

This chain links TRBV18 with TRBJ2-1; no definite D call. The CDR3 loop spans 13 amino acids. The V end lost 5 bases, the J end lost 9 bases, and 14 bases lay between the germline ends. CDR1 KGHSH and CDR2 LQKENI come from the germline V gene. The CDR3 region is CASSSRWDPEQFF. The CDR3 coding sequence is TGTGCCAGCTCATCACGGTGGGATCCTGAGCAGTTCTTC. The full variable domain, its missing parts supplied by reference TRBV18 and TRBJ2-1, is NAGVMQNPRHLVRRRGQEARLRCSPMKGHSHVYWYRQLPEEGLKFMVYLQKENIIDESGMPKERFSAEFPKEGPSILRIQQVVRGDSAAYFCASSSRWDPEQFFGPGTRLTVL.

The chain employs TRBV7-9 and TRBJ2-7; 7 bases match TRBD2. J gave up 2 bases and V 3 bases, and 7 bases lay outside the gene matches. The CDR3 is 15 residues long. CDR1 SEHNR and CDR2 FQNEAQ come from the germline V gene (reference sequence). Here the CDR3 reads CASSFTAGEPYEQYF. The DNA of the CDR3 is TGTGCCAGCAGCTTTACTGCGGGGGAACCCTACGAGCAGTACTTC.

The CDR3 DNA is TGTGCCAGCAGCTCCCAGGAGGACAGGGGACAGCCCCAGCATTTT. Translation gives CASSSQEDRGQPQHF. V usage is TRBV5-8 and J usage is TRBJ1-5; 9 bases are a match to TRBD1. The CDR3 runs 15 residues. V gave up 3 bases and J gave up 7 bases; unmatched junction bases: 8. Germline lookup yields CDR1 SGHTS and CDR2 YDEGEE.

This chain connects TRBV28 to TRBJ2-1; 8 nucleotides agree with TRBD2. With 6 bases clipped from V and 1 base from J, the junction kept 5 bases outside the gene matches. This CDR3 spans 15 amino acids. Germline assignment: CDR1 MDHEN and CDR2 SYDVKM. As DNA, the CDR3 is TGTGCCAGCAGCTTTAGCGGGATGTCCTACAATGAGCAGTTCTTC. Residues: CASSFSGMSYNEQFF.

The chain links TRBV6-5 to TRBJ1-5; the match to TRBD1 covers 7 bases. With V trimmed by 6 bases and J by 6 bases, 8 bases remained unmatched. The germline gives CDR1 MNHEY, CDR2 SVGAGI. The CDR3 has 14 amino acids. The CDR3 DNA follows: TGTGCCAGCAGCCAAACAGGGGCTCGTCAGCCCCAGCATTTT. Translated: CASSQTGARQPQHF.

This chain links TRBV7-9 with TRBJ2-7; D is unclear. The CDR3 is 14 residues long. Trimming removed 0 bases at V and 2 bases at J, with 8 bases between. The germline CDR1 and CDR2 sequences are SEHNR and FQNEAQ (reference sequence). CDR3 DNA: TGTGCCAGCAGCTTAGCCCGGAATGCCTACGAGCAGTACTTC. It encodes CASSLARNAYEQYF. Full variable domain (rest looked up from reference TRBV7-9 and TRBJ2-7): DTGVSQNPRHKITKRGQNVTFRCDPISEHNRLYWYRQTLGQGPEFLTYFQNEAQLEKSRLLSDRFSAERPKGSFSTLEIQRTEQGDSAMYLCASSLARNAYEQYFGPGTRLTVT.

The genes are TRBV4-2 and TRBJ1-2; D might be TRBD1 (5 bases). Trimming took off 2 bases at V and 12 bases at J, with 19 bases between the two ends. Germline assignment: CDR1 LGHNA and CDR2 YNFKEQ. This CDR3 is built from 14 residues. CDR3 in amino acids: CASSQRGSSVAHTF. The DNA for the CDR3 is TGTGCCAGCAGCCAAAGGGGTAGTTCAGTCGCCCACACCTTC.

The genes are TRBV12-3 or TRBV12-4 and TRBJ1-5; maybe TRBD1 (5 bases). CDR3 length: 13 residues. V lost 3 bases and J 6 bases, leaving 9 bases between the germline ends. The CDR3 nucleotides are TGTGCCAGCAGTTTGGCAGGGCTTCAGCCCCAGCATTTT. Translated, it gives CASSLAGLQPQHF.

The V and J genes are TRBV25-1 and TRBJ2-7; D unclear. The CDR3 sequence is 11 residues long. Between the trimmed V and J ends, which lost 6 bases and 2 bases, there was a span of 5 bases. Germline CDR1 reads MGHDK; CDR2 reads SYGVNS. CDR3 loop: CASRETYEQYF. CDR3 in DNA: TGTGCCAGCAGGGAGACCTACGAGCAGTACTTC.

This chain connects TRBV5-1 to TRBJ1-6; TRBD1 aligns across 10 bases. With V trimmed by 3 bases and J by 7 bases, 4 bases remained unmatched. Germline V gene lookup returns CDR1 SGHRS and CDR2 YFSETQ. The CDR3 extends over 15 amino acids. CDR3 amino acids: CASSWEGQGNSPLHF. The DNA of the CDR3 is TGCGCCAGCAGCTGGGAGGGACAGGGGAATTCACCCCTCCACTTT.

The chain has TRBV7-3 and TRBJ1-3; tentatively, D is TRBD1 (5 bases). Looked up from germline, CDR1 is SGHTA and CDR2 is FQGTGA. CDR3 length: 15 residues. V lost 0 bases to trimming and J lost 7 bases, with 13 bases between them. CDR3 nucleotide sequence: TGTGCCAGCAGCTTAACCGGGACTCCGGGGAACACCATATATTTT. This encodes CASSLTGTPGNTIYF.

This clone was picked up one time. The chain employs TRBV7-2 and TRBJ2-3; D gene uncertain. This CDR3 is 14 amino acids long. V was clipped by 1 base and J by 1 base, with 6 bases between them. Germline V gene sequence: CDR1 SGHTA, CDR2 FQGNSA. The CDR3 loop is CASSLVQGTDTQYF. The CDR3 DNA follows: TGTGCCAGCAGCTTAGTCCAGGGCACAGATACGCAGTATTTT.

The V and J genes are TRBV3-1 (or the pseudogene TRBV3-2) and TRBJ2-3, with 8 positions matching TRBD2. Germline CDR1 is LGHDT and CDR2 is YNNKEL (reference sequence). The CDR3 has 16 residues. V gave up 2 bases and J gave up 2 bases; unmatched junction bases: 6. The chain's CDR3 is CASSQIGGAYTDTQYF. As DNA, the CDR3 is TGTGCCAGCAGCCAAATCGGGGGGGCCTACACAGATACGCAGTATTTT.